These 32 T cell receptor beta chains were all obtained from the same sample, sequenced in a study of shared clonotypes between healthy human individuals. Repertoires were generated with immunoSEQ multiplex PCR, while TCRdb's copy carries only in-frame clones and drops some. Of 2 million to 2.5 million clones listed, approximately 95% are singletons. Sequences were obtained from naive CD4+ T cells sorted from blood. Subset noted: CD45RA+ positively selected. Every receptor here comes from a man aged 18-30 years in good health.

The chain carries TRBV30 and TRBJ1-3; TRBD1 might be the D (5 bases). Germline-derived CDR1 and CDR2 are GTSNPN and SVGIG (reference sequence). V lost 0 bases, J lost 6 bases, and 9 bases lay in between. The CDR3 is 13 amino acids. The CDR3 DNA sequence: TGTGCCTGGAGTGTACAGGACCAAAACACCATATATTTT. It specifies CAWSVQDQNTIYF.

The chain has TRBV30 and TRBJ2-7; D might be TRBD1 (6 bases). Trimming removed 1 base at V and 2 bases at J, with 15 bases between. The germline gives CDR1 GTSNPN, CDR2 SVGIG (reference sequence). The CDR3 covers 15 residues. The CDR3 sequence is CAWSGSRTVTYEQYF. CDR3 DNA: TGTGCCTGGAGTGGGTCCAGGACAGTCACCTACGAGCAGTACTTC.

This rearrangement joins TRBV5-6 to TRBJ1-1; 7 bases line up with TRBD1. The CDR3 is made up of 15 amino acids. CDR1 is SGHDT and CDR2 is YYEEEE in the germline V gene. J gave up 2 bases and V 4 bases, and 8 bases lay outside the gene matches. The CDR3 protein is CASSAAQGLNTEAFF. CDR3 bases: TGTGCCAGCAGCGCGGCACAGGGGTTAAACACTGAAGCTTTCTTT.

The chain combines TRBV11-2 with TRBJ2-2; D gene ambiguous. Germline CDR1 SGHAT, CDR2 FQNNGV. This CDR3 has 16 amino acids. Trimming shortened V by 5 bases and J by 0 bases, and 13 bases separated the two germline ends. The CDR3 sequence is CASSPRVAANTGELFF. In DNA form, the CDR3 reads TGTGCCAGCAGCCCTCGGGTTGCGGCGAACACCGGGGAGCTGTTTTTT.

The rearrangement joins TRBV7-9 to TRBJ2-3; no clear D gene. The V end was cut by 2 bases, the J end by 3 bases, with 9 bases between. The CDR3 consists of 14 residues. Germline loops: CDR1 SEHNR, CDR2 FQNEAQ (reference sequence). CDR3 DNA: TGTGCCAGCAGCTTAACCACGGATACAGATACGCAGTATTTT. As protein: CASSLTTDTDTQYF.

The chain employs TRBV15 and TRBJ2-7; unclear D gene. Germline values: CDR1 LNHNV, CDR2 YYDKDF (reference sequence). This CDR3 is 11 amino acids long. The V end lost 0 bases, the J end lost 9 bases, and 6 bases lay between the germline ends. This CDR3 is CATSRDRPQYF. CDR3 coding DNA: TGTGCCACCAGCAGAGATCGTCCGCAGTACTTC.

The chain joins TRBV2 to TRBJ2-2; no clear D. CDR3 size: 15 residues. Germline-derived CDR1 and CDR2 are SNHLY and FYNNEI. Trimming shortened V by 7 bases and J by 6 bases, and 18 bases separated the two germline ends. CDR3: CASKAGSLTAGELFF. The CDR3 DNA sequence: TGTGCCAGCAAGGCAGGTTCTCTCACGGCCGGGGAGCTGTTTTTT.

V and J are TRBV29-1 and TRBJ2-5, with a weak D call TRBD1 (6 bases). Germline V CDR1 and CDR2: SQVTM, ANQGSEA. This CDR3 region has 12 residues. Trimming removed 8 bases from V and 9 bases from J, with 19 bases in between. The CDR3 DNA is TGCAGCCCCAGGACAGACCAGGGGTCCCAGTACTTC. It specifies CSPRTDQGSQYF.

The rearrangement links TRBV6-4 to TRBJ2-1, with TRBD2 as a possible D gene (5 bases). Trimming shortened V by 3 bases and J by 9 bases, and 12 bases separated the two germline ends. This CDR3 is built from 13 residues. Per the germline V gene, CDR1 is MRHNA and CDR2 is SNTAGT. The CDR3 region is CASSEAVVGEQFF. DNA for the CDR3: TGTGCCAGCAGTGAAGCGGTGGTCGGTGAGCAGTTCTTC.

CDR3 loop: CATQTRLPNEQFF. CDR3 DNA sequence: TGTGCCACCCAGACTAGACTCCCCAATGAGCAGTTCTTC. J is TRBJ2-1 and V is TRBV27; D possibly corresponds to TRBD2 (6 bases). The CDR3 spans 13 residues. Germline V gene sequence: CDR1 MNHEY, CDR2 SMNVEV (reference sequence). With 10 bases removed from V and 6 bases from J, the gap between germline ends came to 16 bases.

This clone was recorded only once. The V gene is TRBV20-1, the J gene TRBJ1-1, with no clear D. Trimming took 6 bases from V and 7 from J, leaving 12 bases between them. The CDR3 spans 11 residues. Germline CDR1 DFQATT, CDR2 SNEGSKA (reference sequence). The CDR3 reads CSALGFGEAFF. Here the CDR3 DNA reads TGCAGTGCCCTAGGGTTCGGTGAAGCTTTCTTT.

The gene calls are TRBV5-4 and TRBJ1-1; D call uncertain. The CDR3 covers 15 residues. CDR1 SGHNT and CDR2 YYREEE come from the germline V gene (reference sequence). Trimming left V 1 base short and J 6 bases short, with 16 bases between. The CDR3 DNA is TGTGCCAGCAGCTTGAGAGAGTCGGGGAGGCCTGAAGCTTTCTTT. Its translation: CASSLRESGRPEAFF. Based on the CDR3 plus reference TRBV5-4 and TRBJ1-1, the full variable domain is ETGVTQSPTHLIKTRGQQVTLRCSSQSGHNTVSWYQQALGQGPQFIFQYYREEENGRGNFPPRFSGLQFPNYSSELNVNALELDDSALYLCASSLRESGRPEAFFGQGTRLTVV.

The rearrangement links TRBV28 to TRBJ1-2, with a weak D call TRBD1 (5 bases). The V gene's germline CDR1 is MDHEN and CDR2 SYDVKM. The CDR3 extends over 14 amino acids. Trimming stripped 4 bases from V and 7 bases from J, with 16 bases between. Here the CDR3 reads CASSSLWGRGGYTF. The CDR3 coding sequence is TGTGCCAGCAGTTCCTTATGGGGGAGGGGTGGCTACACCTTC.

This sequence joins TRBV15 and TRBJ2-2; the D gene could be TRBD1 or TRBD2 (5 bases each). The CDR3 runs 16 residues. Trimming took 0 bases from V and 2 from J, leaving 10 bases between them. Germline V gives CDR1 LNHNV, CDR2 YYDKDF (reference sequence). Here the CDR3 DNA reads TGTGCCACCAGCAGAGAGGGGACCCTCAACACCGGGGAGCTGTTTTTT. Its translation is CATSREGTLNTGELFF.

This chain joins TRBV5-5 and TRBJ1-1; D not resolved. CDR1 and CDR2 from the germline V gene are SGHKS and YYEKEE (reference sequence). This CDR3 has 13 amino acids. V was clipped by 2 bases and J by 6 bases, with 11 bases between them. The CDR3 reads CASSFLPDAEAFF. CDR3 DNA sequence: TGTGCCAGCAGCTTTCTCCCGGACGCTGAAGCTTTCTTT. The full variable domain, rest sourced from reference TRBV5-5 and TRBJ1-1, is DAGVTQSPTHLIKTRGQQVTLRCSPISGHKSVSWYQQVLGQGPQFIFQYYEKEERGRGNFPDRFSARQFPNYSSELNVNALLLGDSALYLCASSFLPDAEAFFGQGTRLTVV.

This clone occurred once. The genes are TRBV11-2 and TRBJ1-5; TRBD1 aligns across 7 bases. Germline CDR1 is SGHAT and CDR2 is FQNNGV. Trimming at V came to 4 bases and at J to 6 bases, leaving 9 bases not matched to a gene. This CDR3 is built from 15 residues. CDR3 in DNA: TGTGCCAGCAGCTCCGCCGACAGGGTAGGTCAGCCCCAGCATTTT. Amino acid sequence: CASSSADRVGQPQHF.

V and J are TRBV18 and TRBJ1-4, with TRBD1 identical over 7 bases. J was trimmed by 0 bases and V by 3 bases; bases with no gene match: 7. The CDR3 contains 17 residues. CDR1 and CDR2 (germline): KGHSH, LQKENI. CDR3 sequence: CASSPTGTDPTNEKLFF. The CDR3 nucleotides read TGTGCCAGCTCACCCACCGGGACAGATCCAACTAATGAAAAACTGTTTTTT.

The chain has TRBV5-5 and TRBJ2-5; D gene uncertain. CDR1 is SGHKS and CDR2 is YYEKEE in the germline V gene (reference sequence). There are 14 residues in the CDR3. V gave up 1 base and J gave up 2 bases, with 9 bases separating them. For the CDR3, the DNA is TGTGCCAGCAGCTTGTGGACGGCACAAGAGACCCAGTACTTC. It specifies CASSLWTAQETQYF.

The table lists this clone with a count of one. V and J are TRBV12-5 and TRBJ2-5, with D perhaps TRBD1 or TRBD2 (5 bases each). The germline V gene has CDR1 LGHNT and CDR2 FRNRAP. This CDR3 comprises 15 residues. Trimming removed 4 bases at V and 4 bases at J, with 16 bases between. The CDR3 DNA follows: TGTGCTAGTGGTTATGGGGGAAAGAGGGCAGAGACCCAGTACTTC. Residues: CASGYGGKRAETQYF.

This chain links TRBV10-1 with TRBJ2-5; 9 nucleotides line up with TRBD1. The CDR3 has 15 amino acids. With V trimmed by 2 bases and J by 3 bases, 4 bases remained unmatched. In germline, CDR1 is WNHNN, CDR2 SYGVQD (reference sequence). The CDR3 DNA is TGCGCCAGCAGTGAGACGGGACAGGGTAAAGAGACCCAGTACTTC. Its protein product is CASSETGQGKETQYF.

The chain is built from TRBV9 and TRBJ1-6; the D is unclear. The V gene lost 4 bases and the J gene lost 0 bases, with 8 bases spanning the gap. This CDR3 region has 15 residues. In germline, CDR1 is SGDLS, CDR2 YYNGEE. The chain's CDR3 is CASSSSSSYNSPLHF. CDR3 nucleotides: TGTGCCAGCAGCTCATCCAGCTCCTATAATTCACCCCTCCACTTT.

The CDR3 DNA sequence: TGTGCCAGCAGCTTAGGTGGCAGCAAGTACAATGAGCAGTTCTTC. It codes for CASSLGGSKYNEQFF. The chain is built from TRBV7-2 and TRBJ2-1; D ambiguous. Looked up from germline, CDR1 is SGHTA and CDR2 is FQGNSA. The CDR3 is made up of 15 amino acids. Deletions cut 1 base from V and 4 bases from J, with 11 bases between.

J is TRBJ2-5 and V is TRBV2, with 8 bases lining up with TRBD2. The germline CDR1 and CDR2 sequences are SNHLY and FYNNEI. The length of the CDR3 is 13 residues. V lost 7 bases to trimming and J lost 4 bases; unmatched junction nucleotides: 5. The CDR3 protein is CASTPREGETQYF. CDR3 nucleotides: TGTGCCAGCACCCCCCGGGAGGGAGAGACCCAGTACTTC.

This chain connects TRBV30 to TRBJ1-3; D remains unclear. V was cut by 4 bases and J by 2 bases, with 15 bases left in between. The CDR3 runs to 15 residues. Germline V CDR1 and CDR2: GTSNPN, SVGIG (reference sequence). The CDR3 here is CAWTKDGVPGNTIYF. The CDR3 DNA sequence: TGTGCCTGGACCAAGGACGGGGTACCTGGAAACACCATATATTTT.

The chain recombines TRBV25-1 with TRBJ1-3; D possibly corresponds to TRBD1 (6 bases). CDR3 size: 16 residues. Germline V gene lookup returns CDR1 MGHDK and CDR2 SYGVNS. With 2 bases removed from V and 0 bases from J, the gap between germline ends came to 11 bases. The CDR3 DNA follows: TGTGCCAGCAGTGAACCAGGGGCAGCCTCTGGAAACACCATATATTTT. This translates into CASSEPGAASGNTIYF.

The V and J genes are TRBV15 and TRBJ2-6, with D possibly being TRBD2 (5 bases). This CDR3 is built from 15 residues. Germline lookup yields CDR1 LNHNV and CDR2 YYDKDF (reference sequence). V was clipped by 6 bases and J by 0 bases, with 9 bases between them. CDR3 sequence (DNA): TGTGCCACCAGGAATGGAGGCTCTGGGGCCAACGTCCTGACTTTC. Translated, it gives CATRNGGSGANVLTF.

V gene TRBV11-2 combines with J gene TRBJ1-2; D is undetermined. Germline V gene data show CDR1 as SGHAT and CDR2 as FQNNGV. CDR3 length: 13 amino acids. The V gene lost 5 bases and the J gene lost 12 bases, with 19 bases spanning the gap. In nucleotides, the CDR3 is TGTGCCAGCAGCCTCACACACCAAGGACTGGACACCTTC. Its protein product is CASSLTHQGLDTF. Full variable domain (missing parts from reference TRBV11-2 and TRBJ1-2): EAGVAQSPRYKIIEKRQSVAFWCNPISGHATLYWYQQILGQGPKLLIQFQNNGVVDDSQLPKDRFSAERLKGVDSTLKIQPAKLEDSAVYLCASSLTHQGLDTFGSGTRLTVV.

The chain carries TRBV28 and TRBJ2-7; 8 positions agree with TRBD2. Germline V gene sequence: CDR1 MDHEN, CDR2 SYDVKM. The CDR3 totals 15 residues. The J segment lost 0 bases and the V segment lost 5 bases, leaving 6 bases of the junction unmatched. The CDR3 region has the DNA TGTGCCAGCAGTCGAGCGGGGGCCGCCTCCTACGAGCAGTACTTC. Protein sequence: CASSRAGAASYEQYF.

V and J are TRBV13 and TRBJ2-5, with TRBD1 as a possible D gene (5 bases). The CDR3 has 14 amino acids. Germline CDR1 PRHDT, CDR2 FYEKMQ (reference sequence). Between the trimmed V and J ends, which lost 3 bases and 2 bases, there was a span of 10 bases. The CDR3 is CASSLGQIQETQYF. The CDR3, as DNA: TGTGCCAGCAGCTTGGGGCAGATTCAAGAGACCCAGTACTTC.

V usage is TRBV15 and J usage is TRBJ2-7; D is ambiguous. Per the germline V gene, CDR1 is LNHNV and CDR2 is YYDKDF (reference sequence). V dropped 0 bases and J dropped 2 bases, with 8 bases sitting between them. This CDR3 is built from 14 residues. This CDR3 reads CATSRDAETYEQYF. The CDR3 region has the DNA TGTGCCACCAGCAGAGATGCTGAGACCTACGAGCAGTACTTC.

This chain connects TRBV27 to TRBJ2-5; 8 bases align to TRBD2. V shed 6 bases, J shed 4 bases, and the junction held 4 bases outside the gene matches. The CDR3 is 13 residues long. The germline V gene has CDR1 MNHEY and CDR2 SMNVEV (reference sequence). The DNA of the CDR3 is TGTGCCAGCAGACGTAGCGGGGTAGAGACCCAGTACTTC. This sequence encodes CASRRSGVETQYF.

The rearrangement joins TRBV6-5 to TRBJ1-2; D perhaps matches TRBD1 (6 bases). Per germline, CDR1 MNHEY and CDR2 SVGAGI. This CDR3 region has 13 residues. V was pared by 6 bases and J by 2 bases, with 10 bases between. The DNA for the CDR3 is TGTGCCAGCAGAGACACAGGGAACTATGGCTACACCTTC. It yields the protein CASRDTGNYGYTF.